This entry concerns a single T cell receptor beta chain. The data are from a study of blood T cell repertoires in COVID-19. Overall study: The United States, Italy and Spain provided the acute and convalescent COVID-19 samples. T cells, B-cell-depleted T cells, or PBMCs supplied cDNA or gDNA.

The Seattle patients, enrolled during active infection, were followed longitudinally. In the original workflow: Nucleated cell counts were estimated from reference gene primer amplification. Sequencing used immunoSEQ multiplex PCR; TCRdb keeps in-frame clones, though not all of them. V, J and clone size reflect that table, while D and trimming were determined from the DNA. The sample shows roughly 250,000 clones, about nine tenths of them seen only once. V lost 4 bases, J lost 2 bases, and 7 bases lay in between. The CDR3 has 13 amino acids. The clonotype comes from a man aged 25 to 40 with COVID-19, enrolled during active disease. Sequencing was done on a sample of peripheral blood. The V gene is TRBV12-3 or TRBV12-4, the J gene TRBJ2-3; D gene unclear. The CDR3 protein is CASSYGPTDTQYF. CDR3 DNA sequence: TGTGCCAGCAGTTATGGGCCCACAGATACGCAGTATTTT.